The table lists the clone carrying this T cell receptor (beta chain) with many counts. Together with a sample-barcoded 5' primer, a J-beta primer mix was included in a second PCR lasting about 7 to 11 cycles. Researchers report that a template-switch adaptor with 12 random nucleotides tagged each cDNA molecule. Via MiXCR, TCRdb re-called the 5' RACE reads, giving one row per CDR3 protein. The sample records fewer than 750,000 distinct CDR3 sequences, more than 45% being singletons. These data come from a study of blood T cells in healthy people across ages. Study context: Per two T cells, about one barcoded beta molecule was captured through template switching.

Germline CDR1 is MNHEY and CDR2 is SVGAGI. The CDR3 is 14 residues long. The V gene lost 2 bases and the J gene lost 2 bases, with 9 bases spanning the gap. The V gene is TRBV6-5, the J gene TRBJ2-5; no reliable D call. This clonotype originated in an elderly woman in good health. The specimen was blood. CDR3 sequence reads: CASSYNGVQETQYF. CDR3 DNA: TGTGCCAGCAGTTACAACGGAGTACAAGAGACCCAGTACTTC.